This paragraph reports one T cell receptor beta chain. The length of the CDR3 is 14 residues. Germline V gives CDR1 SGHAT, CDR2 FQNNGV. Trimming cost V 5 bases and J 7 bases; bases outside gene matches: 7. The entry originates in a study of blood T cell repertoires in COVID-19. For the study at large: COVID-19 samples collected from the United States, Italy and Spain covered acute and convalescent phases. T cells, B-cell-depleted T cells, or PBMCs provided the cDNA or gDNA that served as material.

Original processing notes: The assay estimated nucleated cells by amplifying reference gene primers. The protocol was immunoSEQ multiplex PCR, while the TCRdb copy is restricted to in-frame clones and leaves out a portion. V, J and clone size are taken as reported in that table, and D and trimming were inferred from the DNA itself. This table holds roughly 260,000 clones, 88% found once. This receptor was identified in a man aged 60-69 years who had recovered from COVID-19. Sequenced: peripheral blood. The J gene is TRBJ1-5, the V gene TRBV11-2; 8 bases fit TRBD1. The CDR3 DNA sequence: TGTGCCAGCAGCGAGGACAGGGTTGACCAGCCCCAGCATTTT. As protein: CASSEDRVDQPQHF.